This T cell receptor (beta chain) was sequenced in a study of vaccination effects on CD4 cells after COVID-19. Broader study findings: Convalescent patients were few in the study, and early post-infection timepoints were absent. Following vaccination, convalescents' spike-reactive clones were mostly new ones induced by the vaccine.

The germline V gene has CDR1 SGHAT and CDR2 FQNNGV. The CDR3 extends over 16 amino acids. Trimming cost V 1 base and J 2 bases, with 13 bases left between them. On this clone itself: Antigen specificity is unknown.

The data were produced by immunoSEQ multiplex PCR, yet TCRdb's version contains in-frame clones alone and is incomplete. The table has 15,000 to 20,000 clones, about four fifths seen once. Using viral peptide pools, the ViraFEST assay grew out antigen-specific CD4+ T cells prior to sequencing. Following culture for about 11 days, CD4+ T cells were isolated. Confirmation by PCR established that the person had SARS-CoV-2 infection between March and December 2020. Subjects were given two BNT162b2 or mRNA-1273 vaccine doses. Each culture well received about 2 million PBMC. These cells were then cultured in IMDM with 9 to 10 IU/ml IL-2 and 7.5 to 10 ug/ml peptides.

This sequence originates from a human donor who had a prior SARS-CoV-2 infection. This chain joins TRBV11-2 and TRBJ2-3; perhaps D is TRBD1 or TRBD2 (5 bases each). This material consisted of CD4+ T cells from PBMCs cultured with SARS-CoV-2 spike peptides, taken after COVID-19 vaccination. For the CDR3, the DNA is TGTGCCAGCAGCTTAGGGACCGGGACCAACACAGATACGCAGTATTTT. This codes for CASSLGTGTNTDTQYF.